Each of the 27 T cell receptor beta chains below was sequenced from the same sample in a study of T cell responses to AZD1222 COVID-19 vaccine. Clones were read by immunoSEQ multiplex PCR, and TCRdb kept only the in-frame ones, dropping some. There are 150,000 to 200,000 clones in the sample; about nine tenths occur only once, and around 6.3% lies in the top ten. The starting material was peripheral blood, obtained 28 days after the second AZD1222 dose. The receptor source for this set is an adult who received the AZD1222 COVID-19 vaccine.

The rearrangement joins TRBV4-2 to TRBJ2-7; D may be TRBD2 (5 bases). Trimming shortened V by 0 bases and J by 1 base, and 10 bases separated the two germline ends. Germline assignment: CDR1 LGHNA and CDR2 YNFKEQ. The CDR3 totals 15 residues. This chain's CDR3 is CASSQDEGASYEQYF. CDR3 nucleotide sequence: TGTGCCAGCAGCCAAGACGAGGGAGCGTCCTACGAGCAGTACTTC.

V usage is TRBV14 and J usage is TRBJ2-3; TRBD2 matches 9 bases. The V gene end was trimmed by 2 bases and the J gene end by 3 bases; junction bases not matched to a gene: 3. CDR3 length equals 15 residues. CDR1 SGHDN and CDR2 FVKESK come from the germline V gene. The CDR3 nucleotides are TGTGCCAGCAGCCAACACCTAGCGGGGACAGATACGCAGTATTTT. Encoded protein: CASSQHLAGTDTQYF.

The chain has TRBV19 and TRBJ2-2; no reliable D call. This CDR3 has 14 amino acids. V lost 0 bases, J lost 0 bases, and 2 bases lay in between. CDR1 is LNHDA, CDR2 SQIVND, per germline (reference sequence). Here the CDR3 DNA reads TGTGCCAGTAGTATAGACGCGAACACCGGGGAGCTGTTTTTT. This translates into CASSIDANTGELFF.

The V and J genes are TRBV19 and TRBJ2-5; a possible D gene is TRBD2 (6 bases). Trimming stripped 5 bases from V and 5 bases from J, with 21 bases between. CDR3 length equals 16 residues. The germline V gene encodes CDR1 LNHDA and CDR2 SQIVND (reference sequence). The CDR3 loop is CASSGVATGEWETQYF. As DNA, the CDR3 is TGTGCCAGTAGTGGAGTAGCAACGGGAGAGTGGGAGACCCAGTACTTC.

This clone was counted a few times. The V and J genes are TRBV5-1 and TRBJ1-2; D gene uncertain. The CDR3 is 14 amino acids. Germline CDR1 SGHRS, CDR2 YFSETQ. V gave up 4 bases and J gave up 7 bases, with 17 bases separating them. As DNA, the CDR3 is TGCGCCAGCAGCGTAGGTAACGCAGGTGTTGGCTACACCTTC. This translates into CASSVGNAGVGYTF.

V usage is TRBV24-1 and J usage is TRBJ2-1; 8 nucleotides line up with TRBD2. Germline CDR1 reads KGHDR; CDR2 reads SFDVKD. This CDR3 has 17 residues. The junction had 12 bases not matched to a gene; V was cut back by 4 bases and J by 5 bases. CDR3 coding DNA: TGTGCCACCAGTGACCCACTGGCCAGCGGGGGAAACAATGAGCAGTTCTTC. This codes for CATSDPLASGGNNEQFF.

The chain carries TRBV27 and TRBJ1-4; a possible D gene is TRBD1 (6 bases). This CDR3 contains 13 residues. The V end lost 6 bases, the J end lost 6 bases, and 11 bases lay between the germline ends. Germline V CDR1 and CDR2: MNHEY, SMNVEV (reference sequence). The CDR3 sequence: CASRPWTDEKLFF. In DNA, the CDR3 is TGTGCCAGCAGACCATGGACAGATGAAAAACTGTTTTTT. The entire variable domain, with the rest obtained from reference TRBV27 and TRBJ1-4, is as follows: EAQVTQNPRYLITVTGKKLTVTCSQNMNHEYMSWYRQDPGLGLRQIYYSMNVEVTDKGDVPEGYKVSRKEKRNFPLILESPSPNQTSLYFCASRPWTDEKLFFGSGTQLSVL.

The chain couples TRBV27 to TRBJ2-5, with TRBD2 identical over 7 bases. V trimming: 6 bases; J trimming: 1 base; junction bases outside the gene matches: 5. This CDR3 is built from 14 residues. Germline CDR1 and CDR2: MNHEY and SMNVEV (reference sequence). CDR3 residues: CASSFLAAQETQYF. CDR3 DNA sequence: TGTGCCAGCAGCTTCCTAGCGGCCCAAGAGACCCAGTACTTC.

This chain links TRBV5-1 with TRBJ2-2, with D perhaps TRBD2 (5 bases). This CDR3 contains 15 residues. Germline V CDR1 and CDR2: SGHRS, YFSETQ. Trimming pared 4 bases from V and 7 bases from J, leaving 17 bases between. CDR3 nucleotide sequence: TGCGCCAGCAGCCCTGCCGCGGGTTCTAGCGGGGAGCTGTTTTTT. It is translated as CASSPAAGSSGELFF.

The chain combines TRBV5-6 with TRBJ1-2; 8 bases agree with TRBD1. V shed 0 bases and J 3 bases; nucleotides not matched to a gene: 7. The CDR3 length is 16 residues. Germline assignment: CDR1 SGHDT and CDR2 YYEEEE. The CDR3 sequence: CASSLAHRGLDYGYTF. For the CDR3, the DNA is TGTGCCAGCAGCTTGGCTCACAGGGGGTTGGACTATGGCTACACCTTC.

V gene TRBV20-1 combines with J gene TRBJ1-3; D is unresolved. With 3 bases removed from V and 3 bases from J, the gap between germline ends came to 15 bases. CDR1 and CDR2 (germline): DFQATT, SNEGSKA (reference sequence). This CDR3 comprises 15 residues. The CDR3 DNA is TGCAGTGCTAGTGGGAGGCTTGGGGTTGGAAACACCATATATTTT. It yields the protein CSASGRLGVGNTIYF.

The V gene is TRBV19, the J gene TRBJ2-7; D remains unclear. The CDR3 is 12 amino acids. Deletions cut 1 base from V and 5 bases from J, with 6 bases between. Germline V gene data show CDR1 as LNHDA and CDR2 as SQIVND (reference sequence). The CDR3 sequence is CASSIVPDEQYF. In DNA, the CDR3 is TGTGCCAGTAGTATAGTACCGGACGAGCAGTACTTC.

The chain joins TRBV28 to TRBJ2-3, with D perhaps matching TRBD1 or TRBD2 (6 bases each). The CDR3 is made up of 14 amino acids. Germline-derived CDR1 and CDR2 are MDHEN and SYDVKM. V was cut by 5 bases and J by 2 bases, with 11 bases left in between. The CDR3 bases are TGTGCCAGCAGTGACCCGGGGGCCACAGATACGCAGTATTTT. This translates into CASSDPGATDTQYF.

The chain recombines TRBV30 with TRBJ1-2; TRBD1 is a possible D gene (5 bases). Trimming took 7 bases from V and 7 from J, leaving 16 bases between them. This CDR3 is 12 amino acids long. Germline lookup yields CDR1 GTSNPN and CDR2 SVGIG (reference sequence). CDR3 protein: CASSPGKIGYTF. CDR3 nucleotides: TGTGCCTCTTCCCCAGGGAAAATTGGCTACACCTTC.

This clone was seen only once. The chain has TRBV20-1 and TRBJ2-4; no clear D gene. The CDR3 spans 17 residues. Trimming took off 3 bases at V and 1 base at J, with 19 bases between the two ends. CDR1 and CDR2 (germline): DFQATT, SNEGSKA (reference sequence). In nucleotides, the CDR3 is TGCAGTGCTAGTTCAGTTGGGTTGATTATGGCCAAAAACATTCAGTACTTC. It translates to CSASSVGLIMAKNIQYF.

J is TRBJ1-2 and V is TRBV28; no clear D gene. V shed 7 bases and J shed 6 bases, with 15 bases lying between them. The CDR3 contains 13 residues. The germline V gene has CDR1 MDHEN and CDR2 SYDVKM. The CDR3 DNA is TGTGCCAGCACACCCCCCGCCGGGCATGGCTACACCTTC. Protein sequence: CASTPPAGHGYTF.

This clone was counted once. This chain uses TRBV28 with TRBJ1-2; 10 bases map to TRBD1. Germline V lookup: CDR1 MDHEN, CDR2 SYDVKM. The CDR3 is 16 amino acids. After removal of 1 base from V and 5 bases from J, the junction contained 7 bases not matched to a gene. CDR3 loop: CASSLSGTGDSYGYTF. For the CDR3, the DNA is TGTGCCAGCAGTTTATCCGGGACAGGGGATTCATATGGCTACACCTTC.

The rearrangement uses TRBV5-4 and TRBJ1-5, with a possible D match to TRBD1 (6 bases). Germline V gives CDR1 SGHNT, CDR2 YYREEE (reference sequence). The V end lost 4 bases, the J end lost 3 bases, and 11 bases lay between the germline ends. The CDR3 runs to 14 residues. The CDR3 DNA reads TGTGCCAGCAGCCGAGGGGGATACAATCAGCCCCAGCATTTT. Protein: CASSRGGYNQPQHF.

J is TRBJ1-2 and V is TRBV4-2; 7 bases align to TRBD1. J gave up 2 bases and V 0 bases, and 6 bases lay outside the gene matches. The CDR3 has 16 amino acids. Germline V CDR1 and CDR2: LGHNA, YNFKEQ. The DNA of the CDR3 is TGTGCCAGCAGCCAAGATCTGGGGGACAGAAACTATGGCTACACCTTC. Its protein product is CASSQDLGDRNYGYTF.

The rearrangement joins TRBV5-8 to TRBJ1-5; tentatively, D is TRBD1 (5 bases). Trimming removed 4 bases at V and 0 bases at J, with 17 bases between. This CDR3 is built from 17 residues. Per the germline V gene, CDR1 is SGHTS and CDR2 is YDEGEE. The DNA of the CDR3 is TGTGCCAGCAGCCCGGGACGCTCTTTTTATAGCAATCAGCCCCAGCATTTT. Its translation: CASSPGRSFYSNQPQHF.

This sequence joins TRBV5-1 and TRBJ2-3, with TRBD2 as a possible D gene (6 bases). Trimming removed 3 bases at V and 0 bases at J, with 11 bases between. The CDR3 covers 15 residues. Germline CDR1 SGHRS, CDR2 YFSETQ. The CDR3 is CASSWRDDSTDTQYF. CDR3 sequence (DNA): TGCGCCAGCAGCTGGCGGGACGATAGCACAGATACGCAGTATTTT. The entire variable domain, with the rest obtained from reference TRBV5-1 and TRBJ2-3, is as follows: KAGVTQTPRYLIKTRGQQVTLSCSPISGHRSVSWYQQTPGQGLQFLFEYFSETQRNKGNFPGRFSGRQFSNSRSEMNVSTLELGDSALYLCASSWRDDSTDTQYFGPGTRLTVL.

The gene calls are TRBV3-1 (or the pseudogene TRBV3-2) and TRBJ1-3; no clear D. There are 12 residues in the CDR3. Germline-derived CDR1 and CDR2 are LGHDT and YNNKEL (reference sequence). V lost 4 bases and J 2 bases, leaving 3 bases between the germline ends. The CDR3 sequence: CASSPTGNTIYF. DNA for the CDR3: TGTGCCAGCAGCCCTACTGGAAACACCATATATTTT.

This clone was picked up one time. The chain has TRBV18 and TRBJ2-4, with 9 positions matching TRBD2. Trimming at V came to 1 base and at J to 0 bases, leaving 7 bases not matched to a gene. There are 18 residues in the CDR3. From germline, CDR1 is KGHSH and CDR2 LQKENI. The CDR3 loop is CASSPQGPSGVAKNIQYF. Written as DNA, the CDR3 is TGTGCCAGCTCACCACAGGGTCCTAGCGGGGTAGCCAAAAACATTCAGTACTTC. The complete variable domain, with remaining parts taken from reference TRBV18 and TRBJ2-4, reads NAGVMQNPRHLVRRRGQEARLRCSPMKGHSHVYWYRQLPEEGLKFMVYLQKENIIDESGMPKERFSAEFPKEGPSILRIQQVVRGDSAAYFCASSPQGPSGVAKNIQYFGAGTRLSVL.

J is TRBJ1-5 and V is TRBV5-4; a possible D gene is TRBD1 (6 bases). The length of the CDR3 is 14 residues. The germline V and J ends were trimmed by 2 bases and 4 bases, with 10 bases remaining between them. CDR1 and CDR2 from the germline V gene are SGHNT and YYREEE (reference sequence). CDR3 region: CASSLGGRNQPQHF. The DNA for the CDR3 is TGTGCCAGCAGCTTAGGGGGACGGAATCAGCCCCAGCATTTT.

CDR3 loop: CASSELIVANTEAFF. In nucleotides, the CDR3 is TGTGCCAGCAGTGAATTGATAGTTGCGAACACTGAAGCTTTCTTT. The chain links TRBV6-1 to TRBJ1-1; D remains unclear. With 2 bases removed from V and 1 base from J, the gap between germline ends came to 11 bases. Germline loops: CDR1 MNHNS, CDR2 SASEGT. This CDR3 comprises 15 residues.

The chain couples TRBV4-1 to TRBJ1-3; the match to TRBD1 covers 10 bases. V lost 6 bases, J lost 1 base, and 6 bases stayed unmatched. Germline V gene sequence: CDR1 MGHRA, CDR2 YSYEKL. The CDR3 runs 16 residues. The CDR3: CASSPGQGVSGNTIYF. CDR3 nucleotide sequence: TGCGCCAGCAGTCCCGGACAGGGGGTTTCTGGAAACACCATATATTTT.

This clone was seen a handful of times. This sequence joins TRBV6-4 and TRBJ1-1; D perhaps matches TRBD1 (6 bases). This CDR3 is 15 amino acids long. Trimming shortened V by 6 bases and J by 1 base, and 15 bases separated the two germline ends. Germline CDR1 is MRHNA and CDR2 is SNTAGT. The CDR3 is CASRLNRETNTEAFF. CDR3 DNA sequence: TGTGCCAGCAGACTAAACAGGGAGACGAACACTGAAGCTTTCTTT.